These 2 T cell receptor beta chains were sequenced from one sample in a study of vaccination and CD4 T cells after COVID-19. These receptors lack a known antigen. Noted treatment: roughly 10-day PBMC culture with coronavirus spike peptide pools or control peptides (ViraFEST assay). The study sequenced cultured CD4+ T cell DNA using the Oncomine TCR Beta short-read assay. TCRdb reprocessed the PCR reads via MiXCR and lists one record per CDR3 protein. The table includes more than 10,000 distinct CDR3 sequences, about two fifths detected once. The sequenced sample was CD4+ T cells from blood, cultured in vitro. The origin of the receptors is a human donor who had recovered from COVID-19.

The chain combines TRBV2 with TRBJ2-3; tentatively, D is TRBD1 (6 bases). V was trimmed by 5 bases and J by 0 bases, leaving 9 bases between them. Germline V CDR1 and CDR2: SNHLY, FYNNEI. The length of the CDR3 is 14 residues. This CDR3 is CASSNRASTDTQYF. CDR3 DNA: TGTGCCAGCAGTAACAGGGCTAGCACAGATACGCAGTATTTT.

This clonotype was seen only a few times. This rearrangement joins TRBV6-2 or TRBV6-3 to TRBJ2-1, with D unclear. V shed 7 bases and J shed 0 bases, with 10 bases lying between them. Looked up from germline, CDR1 is MNHEY and CDR2 is SVGEGT. This CDR3 is 14 amino acids long. This chain's CDR3 is CASNPPHSYNEQFF. DNA of the CDR3: TGTGCCAGCAACCCACCCCACTCCTACAATGAGCAGTTCTTC.